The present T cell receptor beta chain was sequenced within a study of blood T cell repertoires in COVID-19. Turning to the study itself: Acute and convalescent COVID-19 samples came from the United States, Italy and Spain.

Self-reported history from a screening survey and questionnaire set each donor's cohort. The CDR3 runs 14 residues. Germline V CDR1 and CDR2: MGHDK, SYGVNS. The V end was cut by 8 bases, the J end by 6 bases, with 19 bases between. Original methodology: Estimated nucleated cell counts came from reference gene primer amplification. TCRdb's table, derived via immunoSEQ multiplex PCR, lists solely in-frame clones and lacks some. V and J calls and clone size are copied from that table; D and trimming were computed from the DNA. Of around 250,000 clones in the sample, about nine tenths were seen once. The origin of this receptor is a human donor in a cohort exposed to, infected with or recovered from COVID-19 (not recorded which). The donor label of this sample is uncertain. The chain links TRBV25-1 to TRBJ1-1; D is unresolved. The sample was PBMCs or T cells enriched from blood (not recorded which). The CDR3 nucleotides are TGTGCCAGCTCTCCCGCCCGGCCGGAGGCTGAAGCTTTCTTT. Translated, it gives CASSPARPEAEAFF.